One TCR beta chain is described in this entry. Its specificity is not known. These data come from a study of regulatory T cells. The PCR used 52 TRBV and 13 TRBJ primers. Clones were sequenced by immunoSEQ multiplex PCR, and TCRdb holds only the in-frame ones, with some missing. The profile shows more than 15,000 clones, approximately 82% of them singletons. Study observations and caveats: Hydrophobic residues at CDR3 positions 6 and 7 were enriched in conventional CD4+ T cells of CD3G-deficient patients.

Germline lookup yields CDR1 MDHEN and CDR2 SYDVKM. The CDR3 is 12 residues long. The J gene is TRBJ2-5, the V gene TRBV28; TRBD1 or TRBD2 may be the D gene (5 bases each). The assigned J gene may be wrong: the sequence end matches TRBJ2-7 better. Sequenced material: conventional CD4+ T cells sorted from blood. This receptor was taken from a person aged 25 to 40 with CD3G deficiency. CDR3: CASSLGGYEQYF. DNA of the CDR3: TGTGCCAGCAGTTTAGGGGGCTACGAGCAGTACTTC.